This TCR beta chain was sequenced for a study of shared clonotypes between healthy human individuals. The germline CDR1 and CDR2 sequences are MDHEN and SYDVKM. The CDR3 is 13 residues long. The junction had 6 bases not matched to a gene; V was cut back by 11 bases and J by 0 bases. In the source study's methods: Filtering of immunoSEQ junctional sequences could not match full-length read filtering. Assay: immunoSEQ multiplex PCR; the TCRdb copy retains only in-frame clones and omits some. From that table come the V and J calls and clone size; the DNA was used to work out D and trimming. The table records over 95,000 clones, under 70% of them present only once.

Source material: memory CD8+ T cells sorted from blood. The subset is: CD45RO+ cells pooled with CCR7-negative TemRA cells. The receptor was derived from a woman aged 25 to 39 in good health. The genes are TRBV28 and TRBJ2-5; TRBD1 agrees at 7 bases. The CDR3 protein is CAVETGYQETQYF. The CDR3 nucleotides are TGTGCCGTCGAGACAGGGTACCAAGAGACCCAGTACTTC.